This T cell receptor (beta chain) was retrieved from a study of cytomegalovirus exposure and HLA in healthy donors. About this clone itself: Its antigen is not known.

Germline-derived CDR1 and CDR2 are SGHVS and FQNEAQ. The CDR3 contains 15 residues. PCR used 60 Vbeta primers and 13 Jbeta primers. This table comes from immunoSEQ multiplex PCR, and its TCRdb copy is limited to in-frame clones, with some not included. Of 150,000 to 200,000 clones in the sample, over 60% are singletons; the top ten hold more than 13%. Study-wide results and caveats: Being indistinguishable, some V segments were excluded, TRBV6-2 and TRBV6-3 among them. Most sequenced TCRs were rare (though some public TCRs occurred in many donors).

Sequencing input: PBMCs. The sequence derives from a man aged 45-60 years in good health and CMV-seropositive. The V and J genes are TRBV7-8 and TRBJ2-5; 11 bases line up with TRBD1. Matching the DNA end better, TRBJ2-7 makes the J call doubtful. The CDR3 spells CASSAGQGAIDEQYF. The CDR3 DNA sequence: TGTGCCAGCAGCGCCGGACAGGGGGCCATCGACGAGCAGTACTTC.